A selection of T cell receptor beta chains follows, all from one sample in a study of T cells in lung cancer brain metastases. Method: immunoSEQ multiplex PCR; TCRdb's copy keeps in-frame clones and lacks some. The table includes approximately 5,300 clones, approximately 90% detected once. Sequencing was carried out using tumor tissue from the primary lung tumor. The receptors were gathered from a woman aged 50 to 65 with non-small cell lung cancer. CDR3s include the opening cysteine and the closing phenylalanine or tryptophan. D genes are given only for firm matches. Some rows mark clone size as missing; the rest say once, few, many or name a class of expanded clone.

J gene	clone size	V gene	D gene	CDR3 DNA	CDR3 protein
TRBJ2-1	NA	TRBV18	TRBD1	TGTGCCAGCTCACCGGAGAGACAGGGTCCGAGAGAGATGTTCTTC	CASSPERQGPREMFF
TRBJ1-4	NA	TRBV19	NA	TGTGCCAGTAGTATAACGGGGGGTGAGGAAAAACTGTTTTTT	CASSITGGEEKLFF
TRBJ1-4	NA	TRBV4-1	NA	TGCGCCAGCAGCCCCCCTGTATACCCCCTCACTCAAAAACTGTTTTTT	CASSPPVYPLTQKLFF
TRBJ1-1	NA	TRBV29-1	TRBD1	TGCAGCGGACGTCAGGGGGAAGACACTGAAGCTTTCTTT	CSGRQGEDTEAFF
TRBJ1-4	NA	TRBV2	NA	TGTGCCAGCAGTGGCTCCCAACGTCTCGGGGAAAAACTGTTTTTT	CASSGSQRLGEKLFF
TRBJ1-1	few	TRBV2	TRBD1	TGTGCCAGCAGTGACGGACAGGGAAAAGGAGCTTTCTTT	CASSDGQGKGAFF
TRBJ1-1	NA	TRBV19	NA	TGTGCCAGTAGTATCGGGGGGACGAACACTGAAGCTTTCTTT	CASSIGGTNTEAFF
TRBJ1-2	NA	TRBV2	TRBD1	TGTGCCGGACGGGACAGGGCTAACTATGGCTACACCTTC	CAGRDRANYGYTF
TRBJ1-3	NA	TRBV7-9	NA	TGTGCCAGCAGCTTACCCGGAAACATCATATATTTT	CASSLPGNIIYF
TRBJ1-1	NA	TRBV30	NA	TGTGCCTGGAGTCGACAAGGCGGGACTGAAGCTTTCTTT	CAWSRQGGTEAFF
TRBJ1-1	NA	TRBV15	NA	TGTGCCACCAGCAGAGATCTAACAGGCGCTGAAGCTTTCTTT	CATSRDLTGAEAFF
TRBJ2-3	NA	TRBV21-1	NA	TGTGCCACCATCACCCCCCAACAGCAATTTAGCACAGATACGCAGTATTTT	CATITPQQQFSTDTQYF
TRBJ2-1	NA	TRBV7-3	TRBD2	TGTGCCAGCAGCCCAACCGGGACTAGCGGCCACAATGAGCAGTTCTTC	CASSPTGTSGHNEQFF
TRBJ1-3	few	TRBV15	NA	TGTGCCACCAGCGGCATGCCGGGCTCTGGAAACACCATATATTTT	CATSGMPGSGNTIYF
TRBJ2-3	NA	TRBV19	TRBD2	TGTGCCAGTAATAGACTAGCGGGAGGGTCCACAGATACGCAGTATTTT	CASNRLAGGSTDTQYF
TRBJ1-2	NA	TRBV2	NA	TGTGCCAGCAGGGGGGCGAGGGTTAACTATGACTACACCTTC	CASRGARVNYDYTF
TRBJ1-3	NA	TRBV7-9	NA	TGTGCCAGCAGCTTAGCGGGCAGCTACTCTGGAAACACCATATATTTT	CASSLAGSYSGNTIYF
TRBJ1-1	NA	TRBV7-9	NA	TGTGCCAGCAGCTTACCGCGACAGCCTGAAGCTTTCTTT	CASSLPRQPEAFF
TRBJ2-3	NA	TRBV7-9	NA	TGTGCCAGCAGCTTAGTAGTCGGAAGCACAGATACGCAGTATTTT	CASSLVVGSTDTQYF